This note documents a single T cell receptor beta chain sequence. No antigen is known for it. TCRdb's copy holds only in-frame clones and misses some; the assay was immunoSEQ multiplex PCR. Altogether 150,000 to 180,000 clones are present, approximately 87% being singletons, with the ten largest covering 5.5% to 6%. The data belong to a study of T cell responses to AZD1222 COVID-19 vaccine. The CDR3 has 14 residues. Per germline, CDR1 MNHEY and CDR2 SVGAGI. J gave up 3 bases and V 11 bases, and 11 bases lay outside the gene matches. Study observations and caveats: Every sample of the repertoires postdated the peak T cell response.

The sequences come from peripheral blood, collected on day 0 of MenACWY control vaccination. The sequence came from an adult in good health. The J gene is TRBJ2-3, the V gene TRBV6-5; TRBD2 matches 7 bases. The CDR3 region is CASLGLEGTDTQYF. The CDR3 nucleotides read TGTGCCTCCCTCGGACTAGAGGGAACAGATACGCAGTATTTT.